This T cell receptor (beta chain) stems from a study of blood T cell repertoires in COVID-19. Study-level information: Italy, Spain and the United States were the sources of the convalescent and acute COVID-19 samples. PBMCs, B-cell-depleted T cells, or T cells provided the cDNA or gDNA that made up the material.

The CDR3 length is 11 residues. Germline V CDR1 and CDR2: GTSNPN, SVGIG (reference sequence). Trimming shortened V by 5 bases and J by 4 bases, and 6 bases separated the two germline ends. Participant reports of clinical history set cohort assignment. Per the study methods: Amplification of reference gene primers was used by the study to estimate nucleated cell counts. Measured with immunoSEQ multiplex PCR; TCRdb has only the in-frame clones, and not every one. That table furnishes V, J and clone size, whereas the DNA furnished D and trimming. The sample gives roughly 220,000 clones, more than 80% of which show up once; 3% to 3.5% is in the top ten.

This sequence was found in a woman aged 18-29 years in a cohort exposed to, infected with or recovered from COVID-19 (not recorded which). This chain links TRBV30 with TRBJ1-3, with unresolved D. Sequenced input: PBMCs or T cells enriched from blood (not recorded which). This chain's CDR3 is CAWVTGNTIYF. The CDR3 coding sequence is TGTGCCTGGGTTACAGGAAACACCATATATTTT.